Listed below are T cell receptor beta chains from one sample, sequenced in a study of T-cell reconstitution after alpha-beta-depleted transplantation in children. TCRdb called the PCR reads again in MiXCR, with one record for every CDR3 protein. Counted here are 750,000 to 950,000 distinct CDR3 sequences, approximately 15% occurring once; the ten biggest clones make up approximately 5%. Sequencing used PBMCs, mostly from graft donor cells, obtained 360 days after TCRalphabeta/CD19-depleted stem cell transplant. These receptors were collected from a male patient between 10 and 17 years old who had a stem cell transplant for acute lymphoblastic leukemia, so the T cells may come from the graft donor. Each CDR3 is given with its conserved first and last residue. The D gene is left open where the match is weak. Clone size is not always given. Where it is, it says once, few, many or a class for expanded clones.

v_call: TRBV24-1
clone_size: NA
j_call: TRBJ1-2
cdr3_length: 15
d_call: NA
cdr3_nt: TGTGCCACCAGTCCGTCAGGGGCCGGAAACTATGGCTACACCTTC
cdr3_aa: CATSPSGAGNYGYTF

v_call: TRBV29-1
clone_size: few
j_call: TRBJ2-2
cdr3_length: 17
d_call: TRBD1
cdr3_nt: TGCAGCTCGCGAGGAAACAGGGGTGCAGCGAACACCGGGGAGCTGTTTTTT
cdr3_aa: CSSRGNRGAANTGELFF

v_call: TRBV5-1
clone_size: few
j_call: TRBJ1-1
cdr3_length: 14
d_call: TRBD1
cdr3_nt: TGCGCCAGCAGCTTCCCTACAGGGGGAACTGAAGCTTTCTTT
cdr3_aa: CASSFPTGGTEAFF

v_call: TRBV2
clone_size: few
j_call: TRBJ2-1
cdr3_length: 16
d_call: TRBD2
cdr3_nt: TGTGCCAGCAGTGACCCGACTAGCGGGGACTACAATGAGCAGTTCTTC
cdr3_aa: CASSDPTSGDYNEQFF

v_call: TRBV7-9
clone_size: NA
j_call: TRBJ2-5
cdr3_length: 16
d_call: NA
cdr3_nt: TGTGCCAGCAGTACCCGTTCCCCAGGCACATGGGAGACCCAGTACTTC
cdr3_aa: CASSTRSPGTWETQYF

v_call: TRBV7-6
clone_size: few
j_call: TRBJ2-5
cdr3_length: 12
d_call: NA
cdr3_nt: TGTGCCAGCCCAGGGGCGCAAGAGACCCAGTACTTC
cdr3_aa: CASPGAQETQYF

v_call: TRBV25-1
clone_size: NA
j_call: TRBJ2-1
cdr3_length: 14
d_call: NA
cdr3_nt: TGTGCCAGCAGTGAAAGGGGCGCCTACAATGAGCAGTTCTTC
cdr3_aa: CASSERGAYNEQFF

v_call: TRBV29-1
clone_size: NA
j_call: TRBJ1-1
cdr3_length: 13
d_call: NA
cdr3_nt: TGCAGAGATATATGGGCGAGGAACACTGAAGCTTTCTTT
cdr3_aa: CRDIWARNTEAFF

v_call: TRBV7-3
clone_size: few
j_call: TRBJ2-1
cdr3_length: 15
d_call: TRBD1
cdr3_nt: TGTGCCAGCAGTACAACGGGGACAGGGAACCATGAGCAGTTCTTC
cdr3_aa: CASSTTGTGNHEQFF

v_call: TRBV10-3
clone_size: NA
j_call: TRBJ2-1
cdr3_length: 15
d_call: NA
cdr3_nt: TGTGCCATCAGTGATACTAGCCCTTCCTACAATGAGCAGTTCTTC
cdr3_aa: CAISDTSPSYNEQFF

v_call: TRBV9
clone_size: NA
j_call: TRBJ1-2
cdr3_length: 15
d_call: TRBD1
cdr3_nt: TGTGCCAGCAGCGACCCGACAGGGAAGCACTATGGCTACACCTTC
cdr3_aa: CASSDPTGKHYGYTF

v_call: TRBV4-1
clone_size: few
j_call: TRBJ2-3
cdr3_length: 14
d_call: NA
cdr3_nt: TGCGCCAGCAACCACCTAGCCTTCACAGATACGCAGTATTTT
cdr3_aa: CASNHLAFTDTQYF

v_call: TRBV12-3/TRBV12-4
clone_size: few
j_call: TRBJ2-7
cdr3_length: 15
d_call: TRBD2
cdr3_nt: TGTGCCAGCAGTCCTCGGACTAGCGGGAGACGGGAGCAGTACTTC
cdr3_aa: CASSPRTSGRREQYF

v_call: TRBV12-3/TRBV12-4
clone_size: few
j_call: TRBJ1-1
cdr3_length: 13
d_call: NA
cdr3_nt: TGTGCCAGCAAGGTGCGGTTGAACACTGAAGCTTTCTTT
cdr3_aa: CASKVRLNTEAFF

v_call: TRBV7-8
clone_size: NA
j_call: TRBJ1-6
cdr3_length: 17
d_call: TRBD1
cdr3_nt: TGTGCCAGCAGCCGTACAGGGGGCGACTCCTATAATTCACCCCTCCACTTT
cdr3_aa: CASSRTGGDSYNSPLHF

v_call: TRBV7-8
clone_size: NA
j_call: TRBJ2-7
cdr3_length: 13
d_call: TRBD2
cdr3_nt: TGTGCCAGCAGCTTGCGGGGGGGCAACGAGCAGTACTTC
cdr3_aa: CASSLRGGNEQYF

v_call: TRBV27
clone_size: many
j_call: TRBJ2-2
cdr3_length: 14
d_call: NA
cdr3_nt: TGTGCCAGCACTTCTGACAGTTACACCGGGGAGCTGTTTTTT
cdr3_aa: CASTSDSYTGELFF

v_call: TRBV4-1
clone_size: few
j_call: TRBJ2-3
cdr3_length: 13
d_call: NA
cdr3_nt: TGCGCCAGCAGCCTAACCATGGCAGATACGCAGTATTTT
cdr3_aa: CASSLTMADTQYF

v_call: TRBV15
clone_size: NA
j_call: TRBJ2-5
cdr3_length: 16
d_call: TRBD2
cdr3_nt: TGTGCCACCAGCACCCTTGGGGCGGGAGTACAAGAGACCCAGTACTTC
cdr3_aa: CATSTLGAGVQETQYF

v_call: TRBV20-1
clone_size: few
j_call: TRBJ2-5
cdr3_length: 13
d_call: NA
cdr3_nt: TGCAGTGCTAGAGACAGGCCGGCAGAGACCCAGTACTTC
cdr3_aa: CSARDRPAETQYF

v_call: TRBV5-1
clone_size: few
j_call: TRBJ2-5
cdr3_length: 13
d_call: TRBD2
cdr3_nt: TGCGCCAGCAGCTTCGGGGGGGCGTTGACCCAGTACTTC
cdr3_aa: CASSFGGALTQYF

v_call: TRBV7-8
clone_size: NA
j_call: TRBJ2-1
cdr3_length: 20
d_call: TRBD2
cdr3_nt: TGTGCCAGCAGCTTAGTTGTATGGACTAGCGGGACCAGCCCCTACAATGAGCAGTTCTTC
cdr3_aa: CASSLVVWTSGTSPYNEQFF

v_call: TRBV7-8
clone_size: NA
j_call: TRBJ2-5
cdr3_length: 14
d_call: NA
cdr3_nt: TGTGCCAGCAGCCCAGAGGACTATCAAGAGACCCAGTACTTC
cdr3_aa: CASSPEDYQETQYF

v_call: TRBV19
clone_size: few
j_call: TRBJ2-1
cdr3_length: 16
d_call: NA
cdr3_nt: TGTGCCAGTAGTCCTTCCGGAGGGTTTGGATACAATGAGCAGTTCTTC
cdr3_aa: CASSPSGGFGYNEQFF

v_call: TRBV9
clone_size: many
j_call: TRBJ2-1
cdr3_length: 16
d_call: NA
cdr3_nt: TGTGCCAGCAGCGTAGTGGGTCAGTCTTCGGGCAATGAGCAGTTCTTC
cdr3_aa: CASSVVGQSSGNEQFF

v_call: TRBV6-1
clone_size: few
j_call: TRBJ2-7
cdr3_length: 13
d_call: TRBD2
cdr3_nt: TGTGCCAGCAGTGATCTAGCGGTAAACGAGCAGTACTTC
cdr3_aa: CASSDLAVNEQYF

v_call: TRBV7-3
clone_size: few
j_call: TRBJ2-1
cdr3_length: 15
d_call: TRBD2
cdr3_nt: TGTGCCAGCAGCGCGGGAGGCCCCTCCTACAATGAGCAGTTCTTC
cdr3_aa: CASSAGGPSYNEQFF

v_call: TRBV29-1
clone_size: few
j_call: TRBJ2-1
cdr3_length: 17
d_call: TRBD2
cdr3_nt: TGCAGCGTTGAAGATTTGACTAGCGGGGGTGCGGTCAATGAGCAGTTCTTC
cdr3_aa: CSVEDLTSGGAVNEQFF

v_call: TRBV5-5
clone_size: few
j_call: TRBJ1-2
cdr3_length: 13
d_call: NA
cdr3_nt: TGTGCCAGCAGCTTGCTTCAGAACTATGGCTACACCTTC
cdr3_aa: CASSLLQNYGYTF

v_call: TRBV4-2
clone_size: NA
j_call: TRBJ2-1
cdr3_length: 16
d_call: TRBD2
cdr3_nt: TGTGCCAGCAGCCAGTTGGCTAGCGGGCCTTACAATGAGCAGTTCTTC
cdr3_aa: CASSQLASGPYNEQFF

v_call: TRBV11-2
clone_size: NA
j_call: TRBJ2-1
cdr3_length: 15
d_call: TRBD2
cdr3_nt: TGTGCCAGCAGCATTACTAGCGGGAGACCCAATGAGCAGTTCTTC
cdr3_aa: CASSITSGRPNEQFF

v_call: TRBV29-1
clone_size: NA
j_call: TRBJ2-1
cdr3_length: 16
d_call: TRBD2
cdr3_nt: TGCAGCGTTGTGGGGGCTAGCGGGATGTCCTACAATGAGCAGTTCTTC
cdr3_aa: CSVVGASGMSYNEQFF

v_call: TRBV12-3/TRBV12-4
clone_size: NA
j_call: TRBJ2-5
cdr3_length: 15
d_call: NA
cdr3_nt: TGTGCCAGCAGTCGACAGGTTGGGTGGCAAGAGACCCAGTACTTC
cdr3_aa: CASSRQVGWQETQYF

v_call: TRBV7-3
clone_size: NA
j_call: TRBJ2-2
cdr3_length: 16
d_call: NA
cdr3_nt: TGTGCCAGCAGCCCCACCGGGCTAGCGAGCACCGGGGAGCTGTTTTTT
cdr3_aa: CASSPTGLASTGELFF

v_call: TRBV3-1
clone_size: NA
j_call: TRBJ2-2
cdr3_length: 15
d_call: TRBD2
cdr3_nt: TGTGCCAGCAGCCAAGTTCTAGCGGGAGCCGGGGAGCTGTTTTTT
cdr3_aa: CASSQVLAGAGELFF

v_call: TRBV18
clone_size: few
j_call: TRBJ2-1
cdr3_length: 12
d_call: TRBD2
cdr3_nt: TGTGCCAGCTCACCACTAGCGGGAGAAAGGTTCTTC
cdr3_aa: CASSPLAGERFF

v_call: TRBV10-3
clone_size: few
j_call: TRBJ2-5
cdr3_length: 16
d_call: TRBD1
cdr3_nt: TGTGCCATCAGTCCCGGGACAGGGGCCCACCAAGAGACCCAGTACTTC
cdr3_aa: CAISPGTGAHQETQYF

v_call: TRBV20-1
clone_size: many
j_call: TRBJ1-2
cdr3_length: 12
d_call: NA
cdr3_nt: TGCAGTGCTAGTATACCTCCCTATGGCTACACCTTC
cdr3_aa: CSASIPPYGYTF

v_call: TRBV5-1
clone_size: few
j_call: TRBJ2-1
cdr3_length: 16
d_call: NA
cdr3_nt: TGCGCCAGCAGCGTGGAGGGAAGGGGTACGTACAATGAGCAGTTCTTC
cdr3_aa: CASSVEGRGTYNEQFF

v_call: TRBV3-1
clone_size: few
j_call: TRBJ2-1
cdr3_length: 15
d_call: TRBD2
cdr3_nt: TGTGCCAGCAGCCGACTAGCGGGAGGGCCTAGTGAGCAGTTCTTC
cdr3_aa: CASSRLAGGPSEQFF

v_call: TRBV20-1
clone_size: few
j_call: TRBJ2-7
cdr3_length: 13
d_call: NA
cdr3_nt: TGCAGTGCTAGAGAGAACAGGGACTACGAGCAGTACTTC
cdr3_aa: CSARENRDYEQYF

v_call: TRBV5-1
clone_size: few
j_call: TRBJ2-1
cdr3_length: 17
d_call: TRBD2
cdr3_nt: TGCGCCAGCAGCCGATTGGTGTCGCGGGAGGTTTACAATGAGCAGTTCTTC
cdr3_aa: CASSRLVSREVYNEQFF

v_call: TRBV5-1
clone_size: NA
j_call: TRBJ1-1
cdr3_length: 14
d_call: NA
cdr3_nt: TGCGCCAGCGGTTCCGGGGGGAGAAACACTGAAGCTTTCTTT
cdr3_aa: CASGSGGRNTEAFF

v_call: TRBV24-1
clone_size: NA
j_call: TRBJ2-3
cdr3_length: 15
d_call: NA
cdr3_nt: TGTGCCACCAGTGACCCCGGCCCAAATGGAGATACGCAGTATTTT
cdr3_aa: CATSDPGPNGDTQYF

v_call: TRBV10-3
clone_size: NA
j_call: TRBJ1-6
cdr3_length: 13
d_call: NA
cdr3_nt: TGTGCCATCAGTGAGTCTACAGGTTCACCCCTCCACTTT
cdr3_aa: CAISESTGSPLHF

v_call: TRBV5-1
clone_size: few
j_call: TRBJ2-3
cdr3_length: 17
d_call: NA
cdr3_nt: TGCGCCAGCAGCTTACAGCGGGCCACCGGAGGGACAGATACGCAGTATTTT
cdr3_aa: CASSLQRATGGTDTQYF

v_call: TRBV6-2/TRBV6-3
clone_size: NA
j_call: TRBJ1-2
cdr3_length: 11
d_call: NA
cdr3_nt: TGTGCCAGCAGTTTAAAACAGTACTACACCTTC
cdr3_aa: CASSLKQYYTF

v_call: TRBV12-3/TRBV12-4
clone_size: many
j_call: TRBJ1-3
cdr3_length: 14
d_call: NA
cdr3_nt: TGTGCCAGCACCCGAGGCCCGTCTGGAAACACCATATATTTT
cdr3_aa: CASTRGPSGNTIYF

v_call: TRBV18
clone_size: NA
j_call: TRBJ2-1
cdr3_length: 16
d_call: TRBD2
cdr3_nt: TGTGCCAGCTCACCATCTAGCGGGAGGTATTTCAATGAGCAGTTCTTC
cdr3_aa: CASSPSSGRYFNEQFF